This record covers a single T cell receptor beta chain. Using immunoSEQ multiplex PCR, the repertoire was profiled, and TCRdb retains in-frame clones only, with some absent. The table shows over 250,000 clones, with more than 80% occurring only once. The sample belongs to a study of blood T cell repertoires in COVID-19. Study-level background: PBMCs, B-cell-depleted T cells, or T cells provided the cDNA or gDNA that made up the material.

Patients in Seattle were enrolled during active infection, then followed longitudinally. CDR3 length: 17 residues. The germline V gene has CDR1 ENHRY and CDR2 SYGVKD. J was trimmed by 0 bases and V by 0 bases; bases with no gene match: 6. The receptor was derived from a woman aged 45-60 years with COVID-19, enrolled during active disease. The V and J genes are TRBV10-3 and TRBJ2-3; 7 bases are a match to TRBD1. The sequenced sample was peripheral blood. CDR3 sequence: CAISESWTGYSTDTQYF. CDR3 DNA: TGTGCCATCAGTGAGTCGTGGACAGGATATAGCACAGATACGCAGTATTTT.